The rows below give T cell receptor beta chains drawn from one sample of a study of blood T cell repertoires in COVID-19. Sequencing used immunoSEQ multiplex PCR; TCRdb keeps in-frame clones, though not all of them. Among around 270,000 clones, 75% to 90% were seen once, and the ten largest hold under 0.95%. The sequenced material came from peripheral blood. The receptor set was obtained from a man aged 25-40 years with acute or convalescent COVID-19. Each CDR3 is given with its conserved first and last residue. The D gene is left open where the match is weak. Clone size is given for some rows only: seen once, a few or many times, or a class if the clone is expanded.

clone size | J gene | V gene | D gene | CDR3 DNA | CDR3 protein
NA | TRBJ1-3 | TRBV3-1/TRBV3-2 | NA | TGTGCCAGCAGCCAAGAGACAGCCCGGAACACCATATATTTT | CASSQETARNTIYF
few | TRBJ1-1 | TRBV30 | NA | TGTGCCTGGAGCGAAACAGGGTACACTGAAGCTTTCTTT | CAWSETGYTEAFF
NA | TRBJ1-2 | TRBV2 | TRBD1 | TGTGCCAGCAGCTTACAGGGGCCCTCGGGCTACACCTTC | CASSLQGPSGYTF
NA | TRBJ1-1 | TRBV7-3 | TRBD1 | TGTGCCAGCAGCTTCTTACAGGGGGTGGAAACTGAAGCTTTCTTT | CASSFLQGVETEAFF
NA | TRBJ2-1 | TRBV10-1 | TRBD1 | TGCGCCAGCAGCGGGGTGGCAGGACAGGGGGCTTTCTACAATGAGCAGTTCTTC | CASSGVAGQGAFYNEQFF
NA | TRBJ2-7 | TRBV20-1 | NA | TGCAGTGCTAGTTTCCAGGGTCCCTCCTACGAGCAGTACTTC | CSASFQGPSYEQYF
NA | TRBJ2-1 | TRBV6-1 | NA | TGTGCCAGCAGTGAAGACAGGCAAACTTACAATGAGCAGTTCTTC | CASSEDRQTYNEQFF
NA | TRBJ2-5 | TRBV27 | NA | TGTGCCAGCAGTTTGACAGAACAAGAGACCCAGTACTTC | CASSLTEQETQYF
NA | TRBJ2-7 | TRBV11-2 | TRBD2 | TGTGCCAGCAGCCAGCGACTAGCGGGAGGGTACGAGCAGTACTTC | CASSQRLAGGYEQYF
NA | TRBJ2-1 | TRBV7-8 | NA | TGTGCCAGCAGTCTTAGCGGTGCCTCCTACAATGAGCAGTTCTTC | CASSLSGASYNEQFF
NA | TRBJ2-1 | TRBV7-8 | NA | TGTGCCAGCAGCTACCACCCGGGATCCTACAATGAGCAGTTCTTC | CASSYHPGSYNEQFF
NA | TRBJ1-5 | TRBV5-1 | TRBD1 | TGCGCCAGCCGCGAGGGGGCGAGTCAGCCCCAGCATTTT | CASREGASQPQHF
NA | TRBJ1-2 | TRBV7-9 | NA | TGTGCCAGCAGCTTAGCGCCGACAGTCGGCTACACCTTC | CASSLAPTVGYTF
NA | TRBJ2-3 | TRBV5-1 | TRBD1 | TGCGCCAGCAGCGCGACAGGGGTTAGCACAGATACGCAGTATTTT | CASSATGVSTDTQYF
once | TRBJ1-5 | TRBV4-2 | NA | TGTGCCAGCAGTCAAGACCTGGGGAGTCAGCCCCAGCATTTT | CASSQDLGSQPQHF
NA | TRBJ1-1 | TRBV5-1 | NA | TGCGCCAGCAGCACTGAGACGACAGCGAACACTGAAGCTTTCTTT | CASSTETTANTEAFF
NA | TRBJ1-5 | TRBV6-2/TRBV6-3 | TRBD1 | TGTGCCAGCAGTTACTCGTCGGAGGCAGGGGGAAGCAATCAGCCCCAGCATTTT | CASSYSSEAGGSNQPQHF
NA | TRBJ2-1 | TRBV28 | TRBD2 | TGTGCCAGCAGTTCGACTAGCGGGAGGGGGAGCTCCTACAATGAGCAGTTCTTC | CASSSTSGRGSSYNEQFF
NA | TRBJ2-1 | TRBV18 | NA | TGTGCCAGCTCACCAAGACAGGTCTACAATGAGCAGTTCTTC | CASSPRQVYNEQFF
once | TRBJ1-2 | TRBV20-1 | NA | TGCAGTGCTATTACAGGGTTGGGCTACACCTTC | CSAITGLGYTF
NA | TRBJ1-1 | TRBV5-4 | TRBD1 | TGTGCCAGCAGACCGGACAGGAAGAACACTGAAGCTTTCTTT | CASRPDRKNTEAFF
NA | TRBJ2-7 | TRBV5-4 | NA | TGTGCCAGCAGCTTGGCCTCTTGGGCGGGGGCTTCCTACGAGCAGTACTTC | CASSLASWAGASYEQYF